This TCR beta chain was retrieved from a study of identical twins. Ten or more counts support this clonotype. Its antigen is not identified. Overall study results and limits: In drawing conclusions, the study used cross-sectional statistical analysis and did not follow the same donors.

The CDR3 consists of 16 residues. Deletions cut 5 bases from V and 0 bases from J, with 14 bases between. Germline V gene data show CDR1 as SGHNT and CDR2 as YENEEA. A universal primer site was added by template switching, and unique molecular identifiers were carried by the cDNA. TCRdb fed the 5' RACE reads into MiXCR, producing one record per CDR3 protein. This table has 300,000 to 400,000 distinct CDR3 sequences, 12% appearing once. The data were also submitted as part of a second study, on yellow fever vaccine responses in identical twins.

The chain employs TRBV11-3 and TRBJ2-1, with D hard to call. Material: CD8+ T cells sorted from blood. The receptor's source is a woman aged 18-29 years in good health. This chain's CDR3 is CASSHPDQSSYNEQFF. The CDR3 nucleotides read TGTGCCAGCAGCCACCCGGACCAGAGCTCCTACAATGAGCAGTTCTTC.